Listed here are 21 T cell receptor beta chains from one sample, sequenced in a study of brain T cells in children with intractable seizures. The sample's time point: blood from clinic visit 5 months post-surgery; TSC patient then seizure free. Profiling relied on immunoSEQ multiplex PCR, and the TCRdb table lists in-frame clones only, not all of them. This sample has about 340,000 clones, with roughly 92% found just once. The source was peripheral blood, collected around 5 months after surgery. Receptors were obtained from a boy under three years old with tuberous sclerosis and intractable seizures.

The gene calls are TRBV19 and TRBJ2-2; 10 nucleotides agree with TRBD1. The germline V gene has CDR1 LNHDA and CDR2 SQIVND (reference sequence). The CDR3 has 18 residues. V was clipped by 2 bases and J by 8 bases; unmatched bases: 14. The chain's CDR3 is CASSIQFGTGASLGELFF. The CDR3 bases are TGTGCCAGTAGTATACAATTTGGGACAGGGGCGTCATTGGGGGAGCTGTTTTTT.

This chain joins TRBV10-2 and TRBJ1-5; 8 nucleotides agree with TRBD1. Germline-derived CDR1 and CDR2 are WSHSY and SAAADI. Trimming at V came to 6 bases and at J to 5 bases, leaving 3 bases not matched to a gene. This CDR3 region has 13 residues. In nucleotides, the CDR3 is TGCGCCAGCAGCGGACAGGGCCATCAGCCCCAGCATTTT. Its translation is CASSGQGHQPQHF.

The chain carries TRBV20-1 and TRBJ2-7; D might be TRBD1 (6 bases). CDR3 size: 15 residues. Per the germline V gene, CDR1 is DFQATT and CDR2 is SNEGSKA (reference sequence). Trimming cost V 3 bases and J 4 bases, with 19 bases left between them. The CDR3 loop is CSASGSSGVVYEQYF. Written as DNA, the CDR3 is TGCAGTGCTAGTGGGTCGTCAGGGGTCGTGTACGAGCAGTACTTC.

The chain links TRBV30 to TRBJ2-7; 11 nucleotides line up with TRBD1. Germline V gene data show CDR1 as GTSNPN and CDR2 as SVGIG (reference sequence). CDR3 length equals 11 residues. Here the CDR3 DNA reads TGTGCAGGACAGGGGGCGATCGAGCAGTACTTC. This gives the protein CAGQGAIEQYF.

CDR3 nucleotide sequence: TGTGCCAGCAGTTTTTCTGGGCCGGGGGAGACCCAGTACTTC. Protein product: CASSFSGPGETQYF. V usage is TRBV27 and J usage is TRBJ2-5; possible D gene TRBD2, 5 bases. From germline, CDR1 is MNHEY and CDR2 SMNVEV (reference sequence). The CDR3 has 14 amino acids. Trimming removed 3 bases at V and 5 bases at J, with 13 bases between.

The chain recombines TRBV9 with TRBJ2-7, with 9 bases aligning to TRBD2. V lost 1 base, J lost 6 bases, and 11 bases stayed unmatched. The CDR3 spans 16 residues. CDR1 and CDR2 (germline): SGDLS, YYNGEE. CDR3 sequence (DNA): TGTGCCAGCAGCGTAAGTCTTTTAGCGGGAGCACGCGAGCAGTACTTC. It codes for CASSVSLLAGAREQYF.

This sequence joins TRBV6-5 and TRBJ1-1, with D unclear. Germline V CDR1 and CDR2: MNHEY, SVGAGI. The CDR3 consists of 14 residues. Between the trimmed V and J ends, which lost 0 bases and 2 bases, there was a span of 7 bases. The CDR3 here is CASSYSRLNTEAFF. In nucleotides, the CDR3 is TGTGCCAGCAGTTACTCGCGGTTAAACACTGAAGCTTTCTTT.

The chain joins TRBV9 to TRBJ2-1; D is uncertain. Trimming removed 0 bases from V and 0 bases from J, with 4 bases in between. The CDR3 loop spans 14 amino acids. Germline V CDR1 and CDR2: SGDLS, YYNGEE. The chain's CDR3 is CASSVAVSYNEQFF. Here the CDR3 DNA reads TGTGCCAGCAGCGTAGCTGTCTCCTACAATGAGCAGTTCTTC.

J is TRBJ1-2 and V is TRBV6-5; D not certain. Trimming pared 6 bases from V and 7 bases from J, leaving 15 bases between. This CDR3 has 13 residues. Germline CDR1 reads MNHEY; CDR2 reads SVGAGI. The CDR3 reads CASSPSGVGGYTF. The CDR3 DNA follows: TGTGCCAGCAGCCCCTCCGGGGTGGGTGGCTACACCTTC.

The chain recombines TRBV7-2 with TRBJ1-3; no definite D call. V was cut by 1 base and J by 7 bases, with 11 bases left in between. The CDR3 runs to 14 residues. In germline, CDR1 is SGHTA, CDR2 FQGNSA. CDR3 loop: CASSLEAGWNTIYF. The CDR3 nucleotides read TGTGCCAGCAGCTTAGAAGCAGGATGGAACACCATATATTTT.

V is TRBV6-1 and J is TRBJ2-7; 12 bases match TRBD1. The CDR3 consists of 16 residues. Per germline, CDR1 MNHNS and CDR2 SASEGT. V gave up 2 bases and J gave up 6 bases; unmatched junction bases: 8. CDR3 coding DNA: TGTGCCAGCAGTGAAAGGGACAGGGGGCTCTCGGCCGAGCAGTACTTC. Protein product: CASSERDRGLSAEQYF.

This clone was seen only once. CDR3 in amino acids: CASSLDSGFFYNEQFF. The CDR3 DNA reads TGTGCCAGCAGCTTAGATTCCGGGTTCTTCTACAATGAGCAGTTCTTC. This chain links TRBV11-3 with TRBJ2-1; D is uncertain. The ends were cut back, 0 bases at V and 3 bases at J, with 12 bases in the middle. The CDR3 has 16 residues. Germline assignment: CDR1 SGHNT and CDR2 YENEEA.

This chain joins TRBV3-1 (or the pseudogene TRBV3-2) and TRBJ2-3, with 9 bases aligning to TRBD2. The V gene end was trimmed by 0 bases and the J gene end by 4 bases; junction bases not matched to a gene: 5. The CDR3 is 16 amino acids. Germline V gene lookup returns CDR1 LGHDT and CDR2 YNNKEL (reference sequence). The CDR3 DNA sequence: TGTGCCAGCAGCCAAGATCTGGCTAGCGGGGCAGATACGCAGTATTTT. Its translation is CASSQDLASGADTQYF.

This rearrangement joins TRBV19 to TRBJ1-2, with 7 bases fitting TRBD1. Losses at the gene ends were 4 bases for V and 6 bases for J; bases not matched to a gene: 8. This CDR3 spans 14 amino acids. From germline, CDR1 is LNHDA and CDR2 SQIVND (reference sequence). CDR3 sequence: CASSRDRPLDGYTF. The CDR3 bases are TGTGCCAGTAGTAGGGACAGACCCTTGGATGGCTACACCTTC. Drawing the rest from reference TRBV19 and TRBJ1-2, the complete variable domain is DGGITQSPKYLFRKEGQNVTLSCEQNLNHDAMYWYRQDPGQGLRLIYYSQIVNDFQKGDIAEGYSVSREKKESFPLTVTSAQKNPTAFYLCASSRDRPLDGYTFGSGTRLTVV.

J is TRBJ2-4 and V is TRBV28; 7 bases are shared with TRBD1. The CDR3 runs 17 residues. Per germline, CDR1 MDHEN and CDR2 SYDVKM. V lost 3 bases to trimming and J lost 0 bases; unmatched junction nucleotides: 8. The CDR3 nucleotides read TGTGCCAGCAGTTTTCCTAGGGGGCGCCTAGCCAAAAACATTCAGTACTTC. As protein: CASSFPRGRLAKNIQYF.

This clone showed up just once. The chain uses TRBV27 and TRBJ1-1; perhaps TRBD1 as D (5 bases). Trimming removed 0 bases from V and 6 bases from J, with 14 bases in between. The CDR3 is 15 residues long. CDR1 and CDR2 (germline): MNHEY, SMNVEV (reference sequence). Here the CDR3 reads CASSLSALRGAEAFF. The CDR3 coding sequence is TGTGCCAGCAGTTTATCTGCTTTACGGGGGGCTGAAGCTTTCTTT.

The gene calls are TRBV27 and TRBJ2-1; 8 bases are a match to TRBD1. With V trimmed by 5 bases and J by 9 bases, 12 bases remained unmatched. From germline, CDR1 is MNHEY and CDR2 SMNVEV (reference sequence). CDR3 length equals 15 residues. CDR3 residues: CASSGTGTGSGEQFF. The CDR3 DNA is TGTGCCAGCAGTGGTACCGGGACAGGTAGTGGTGAGCAGTTCTTC.

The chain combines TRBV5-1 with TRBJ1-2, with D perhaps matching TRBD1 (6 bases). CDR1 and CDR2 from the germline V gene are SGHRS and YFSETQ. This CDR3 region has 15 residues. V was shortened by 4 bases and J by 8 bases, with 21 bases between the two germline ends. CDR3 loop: CASSVTQGTRWGYTF. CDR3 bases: TGCGCCAGCAGCGTTACCCAGGGGACGAGGTGGGGCTACACCTTC.

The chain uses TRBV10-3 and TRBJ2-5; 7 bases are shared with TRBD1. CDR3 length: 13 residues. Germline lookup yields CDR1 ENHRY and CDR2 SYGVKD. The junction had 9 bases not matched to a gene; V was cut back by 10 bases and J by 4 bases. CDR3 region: CATRQGQRETQYF. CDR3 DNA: TGTGCCACAAGACAGGGTCAACGAGAGACCCAGTACTTC.

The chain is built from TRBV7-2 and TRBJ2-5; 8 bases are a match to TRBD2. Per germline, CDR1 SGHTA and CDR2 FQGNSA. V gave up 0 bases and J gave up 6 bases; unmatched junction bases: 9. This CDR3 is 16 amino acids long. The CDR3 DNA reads TGTGCCAGCAGCTTAGCGTCGGGGGGGCCTGTAAAGACCCAGTACTTC. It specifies CASSLASGGPVKTQYF.

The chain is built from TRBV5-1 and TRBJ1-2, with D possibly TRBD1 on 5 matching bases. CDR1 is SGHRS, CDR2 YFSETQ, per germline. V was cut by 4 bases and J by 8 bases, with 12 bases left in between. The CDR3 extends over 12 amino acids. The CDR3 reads CASSPDSGGYTF. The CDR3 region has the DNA TGCGCCAGCAGCCCTGACAGCGGGGGCTACACCTTC.